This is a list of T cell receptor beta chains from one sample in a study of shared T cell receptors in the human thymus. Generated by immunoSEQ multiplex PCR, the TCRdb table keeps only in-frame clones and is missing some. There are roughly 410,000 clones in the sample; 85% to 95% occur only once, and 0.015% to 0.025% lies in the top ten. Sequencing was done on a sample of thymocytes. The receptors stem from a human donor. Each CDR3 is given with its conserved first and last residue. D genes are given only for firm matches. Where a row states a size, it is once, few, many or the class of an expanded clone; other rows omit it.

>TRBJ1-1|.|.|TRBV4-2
TGTGCCAGCAGCCAAGTAGGGAACACTGAAGCTTTCTTT
CASSQVGNTEAFF
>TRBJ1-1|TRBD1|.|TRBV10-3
TGTGCCATCAGTGAGCCCTCTGGCTGGGAGGGGGCGCGTAATCCGACTGAAGCTTTCTTT
CAISEPSGWEGARNPTEAFF
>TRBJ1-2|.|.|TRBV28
TGTGCCAGCAGTTTGCGGCAGGGCACAACTCCGGCCTATGGCTACACCTTC
CASSLRQGTTPAYGYTF
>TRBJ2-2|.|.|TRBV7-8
TGTGCCAGCAGCGAGAGGGACTCTTACACCGGGGAGCTGTTTTTT
CASSERDSYTGELFF
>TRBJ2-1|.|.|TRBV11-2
TGTGCCAGCAACGACCTTCGCCAGGGAGGTTACAATGAGCAGTTCTTC
CASNDLRQGGYNEQFF
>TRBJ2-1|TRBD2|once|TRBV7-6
TGTGCCAGCAGTCTAGCGGGAGCGTACAATGAGCAGTTCTTC
CASSLAGAYNEQFF
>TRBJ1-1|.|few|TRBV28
TGTGCCAGCACCAGGCCCCCAACAGCTTTCTTT
CASTRPPTAFF
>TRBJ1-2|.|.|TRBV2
TGTGCCAGCAGTGAACCCGGACACTCGGTGACTTATGGCTACACCTTC
CASSEPGHSVTYGYTF
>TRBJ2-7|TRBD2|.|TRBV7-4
TGTGCCAGCAGTCCATGGGCATATCTAGCGGGAGGAAGGAAATTCGAGCAGTACTTC
CASSPWAYLAGGRKFEQYF
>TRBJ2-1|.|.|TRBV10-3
TGTGCCATCAGTGGGGGCTACTACAATGAGCAGTTCTTC
CAISGGYYNEQFF
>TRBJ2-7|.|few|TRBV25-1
TGTGCCAGCAGTGGAACTAACTACGACGAGCAGTACTTC
CASSGTNYDEQYF
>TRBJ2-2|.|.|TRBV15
TGTGCCACCAGCAGAGATGAAGAACAGGAGCTCACCGGGGAGCTGTTTTTT
CATSRDEEQELTGELFF
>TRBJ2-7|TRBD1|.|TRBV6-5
TGTGCCAGCAGTTCCGGGACAGGGCAGTACTTC
CASSSGTGQYF
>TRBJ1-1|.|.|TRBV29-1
TGCAGCGTTGAATGGTGGGGGGGGACTGAAGCTTTCTTT
CSVEWWGGTEAFF
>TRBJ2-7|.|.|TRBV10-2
TGCGCCAGCAGGTCCGACAGAACGGACGAGCAGTACTTC
CASRSDRTDEQYF
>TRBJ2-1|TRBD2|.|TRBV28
TGTGCCAGCAGAAATAGGGGGGCTAGCGGGTTCAATGAGCAGTTCTTC
CASRNRGASGFNEQFF
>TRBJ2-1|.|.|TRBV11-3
TGTGCCAGCGCCCTCGGTGGGGAGCAGTTCTTC
CASALGGEQFF
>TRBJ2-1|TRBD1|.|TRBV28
TGTGCCAGCAGTAACGGGACAGATGTAAGTTTGGGTGAGCAGTTCTTC
CASSNGTDVSLGEQFF
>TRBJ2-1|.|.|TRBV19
TGTGCCAGTAGTATACGGTCAGGGCCCCATAACTACAATGAGCAGTTCTTC
CASSIRSGPHNYNEQFF
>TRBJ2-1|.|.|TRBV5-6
TGTGCCAGCAGCTGGAGGGTCGACCCCTACAATGAGCAGTTCTTC
CASSWRVDPYNEQFF
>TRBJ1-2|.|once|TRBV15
TGTGCCACCAGCAGAGATAGGGCTTATGGCTACACCTTC
CATSRDRAYGYTF
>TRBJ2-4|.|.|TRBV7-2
TGTGCCAGCAGCGCCCGTGTAGCCAAAAACATTCAGTACTTC
CASSARVAKNIQYF
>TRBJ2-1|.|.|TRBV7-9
TGTGCCAGCAGCTGGGTCAACAATGAGCAGTTCTTC
CASSWVNNEQFF
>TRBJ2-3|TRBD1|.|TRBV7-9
TGTGCCAGCAGCTTAGGGAGATTCACAGGGGCCAACACAGATACGCAGTATTTT
CASSLGRFTGANTDTQYF
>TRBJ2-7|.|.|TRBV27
TGTGCCAGCAGTTTAGACAGTACCGCCTACGAGCAGTACTTC
CASSLDSTAYEQYF
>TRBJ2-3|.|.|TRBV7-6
TGTGCCAGCAGCTTAGCATACGGCCTCTACGGAGATACGCAGTATTTT
CASSLAYGLYGDTQYF
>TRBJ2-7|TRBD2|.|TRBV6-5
TGTGCCAGCAGTAGGGGCGGGAGGCCCTCCTACGAGCAGTACTTC
CASSRGGRPSYEQYF
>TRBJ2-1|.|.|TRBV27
TGTGCCAGCAGTCTTCGACCCGGGACCACGACCCCCTACAATGAGCAGTTCTTC
CASSLRPGTTTPYNEQFF
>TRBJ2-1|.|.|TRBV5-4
TGTGCCAGCAGCTCGCCCCAAATCCCGGGACTGGAGAAAAATGAGCAGTTCTTC
CASSSPQIPGLEKNEQFF
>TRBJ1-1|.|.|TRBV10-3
TGTGCCATCAGTGAGAAGCGGGGGATAAGAGCTTTCTTT
CAISEKRGIRAFF
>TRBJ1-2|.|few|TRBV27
TGTGCCAGCAAAGGACAGAACCGAAACTATGGCTACACCTTC
CASKGQNRNYGYTF
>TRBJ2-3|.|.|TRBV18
TGTGCCAGCTCACCTCCCCTTTTGGGGCAGGATGTACCCCCAGATACGCAGTATTTT
CASSPPLLGQDVPPDTQYF
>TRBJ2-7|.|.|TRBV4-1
TGCGCCAGCAGCCAATCCCCTACAGGGAAAGGGTCCTACGAGCAGTACTTC
CASSQSPTGKGSYEQYF
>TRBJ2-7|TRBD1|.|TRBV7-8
TGTGCCAGCAGCTTAGTGAGGGGGCGGGTTTACGAGCAGTACTTC
CASSLVRGRVYEQYF
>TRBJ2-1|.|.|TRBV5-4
TGTGCCAGCAGCCAAGGGGTCGGGAGTTTCTACAATGAGCAGTTCTTC
CASSQGVGSFYNEQFF
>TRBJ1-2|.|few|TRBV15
TGTGCCACCAGCGTAGAGACAGGAGAACAGGGCTACACCTTC
CATSVETGEQGYTF
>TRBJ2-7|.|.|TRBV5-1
TGCGCCAGCAGCTTACGGGGCAAGTCCTACGAGCAGTACTTC
CASSLRGKSYEQYF
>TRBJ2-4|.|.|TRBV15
TGTGCCACCAGCAGAGATCGGAGGTGGGAAACTCAGTACTTC
CATSRDRRWETQYF
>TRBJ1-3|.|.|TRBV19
TGTGCCAGTAGTATAAGTCTCGGAAACACCATATATTTT
CASSISLGNTIYF
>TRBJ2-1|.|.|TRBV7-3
TGTGCCAGCAGCTTACAGGGGCTAGCGGAGATCAGGGAGCAGTTCTTC
CASSLQGLAEIREQFF
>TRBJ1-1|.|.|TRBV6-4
TGTGCCAGCAGTGCTGGGCGGGGCACTGAAGCTTTCTTT
CASSAGRGTEAFF
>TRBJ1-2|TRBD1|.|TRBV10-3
TGTGCCATCAGTGGAGACAGGGCTAACTATGGCTACACCTTC
CAISGDRANYGYTF
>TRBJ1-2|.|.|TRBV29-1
TGCAGCGTTGAAGTTCCCTATGGCTACACCTTC
CSVEVPYGYTF
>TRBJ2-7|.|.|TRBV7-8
TGTGCCAGCAGCTACAAAGACAGTAGCCCCTACGAGCAGTACTTC
CASSYKDSSPYEQYF
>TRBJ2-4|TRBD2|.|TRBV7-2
TGTGCCAGCAGCTCGAGCGGGAGTCGGTATAAAAACATTCAGTACTTC
CASSSSGSRYKNIQYF
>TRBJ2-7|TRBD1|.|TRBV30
TGTGCCTGGAGTAAGGGGGCTTTAGTAGGTAGGGCCTACGAGCAGTACTTC
CAWSKGALVGRAYEQYF
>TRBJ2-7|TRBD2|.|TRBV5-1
TGCGCCAGCAGCAGGCCCGGGACTGCCTCAGCGGGAGGTGGGGGCGAGCAGTACTTC
CASSRPGTASAGGGGEQYF
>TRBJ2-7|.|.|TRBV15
TGTGCCACCAGCCGGTTCGTGACGGATGCCTACGAGCAGTACTTC
CATSRFVTDAYEQYF
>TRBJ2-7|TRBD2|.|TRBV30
TGTGCCTGGAGTGTAAAGCGGGGATGGACCTACGAGCAGTACTTC
CAWSVKRGWTYEQYF
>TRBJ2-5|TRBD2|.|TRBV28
TGTGCCAGCAGTTTTCTAGCGGGAGGAGGGAAGACCCAGTACTTC
CASSFLAGGGKTQYF
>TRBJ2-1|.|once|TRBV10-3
TGTGCCAAAACTCATAGCGGTCATGAGCAGTTCTTC
CAKTHSGHEQFF
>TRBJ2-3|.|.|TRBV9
TGTGCCAGCAGCGTAGTCCCCCAGACGGGGGAAGGAGATACGCAGTATTTT
CASSVVPQTGEGDTQYF
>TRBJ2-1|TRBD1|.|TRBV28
TGTGCCAGCAGTCTACAGGGGTGGGGAGACACGAATGAGCAGTTCTTC
CASSLQGWGDTNEQFF
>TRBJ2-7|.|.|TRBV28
TGTGCCATCAGGACCCGAGGGGCCTACGAGCAGTACTTC
CAIRTRGAYEQYF
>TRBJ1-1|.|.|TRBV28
TGTGCCAGCAGCCCGTGGTTGTGGGAGAACACTGAAGCTTTCTTT
CASSPWLWENTEAFF
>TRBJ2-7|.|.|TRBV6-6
TGTGCCAGCATGGGGGATCTAAACGAGCAGTACTTC
CASMGDLNEQYF
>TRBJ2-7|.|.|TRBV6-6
TGTGCCAGCAGTTATTCTGAACACAGTCCCTACGAGCAGTACTTC
CASSYSEHSPYEQYF
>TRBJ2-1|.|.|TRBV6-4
TGTGCCAGCAGTGTACTCCCCCCGGGACAAAGCTCCTACAATGAGCAGTTCTTC
CASSVLPPGQSSYNEQFF
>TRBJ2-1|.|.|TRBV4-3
TGCGCCAGCAGCCAAGCGGGCGGGGCCTACAATGAGCAGTTCTTC
CASSQAGGAYNEQFF